Described below is a single T cell receptor (beta chain) sequence and its context. Antigen specificity is unknown. This entry comes from a study of shared clonotypes between healthy human individuals. Study-wide background: CD8 memory received one plate per donor, CD8 naive two, CD4 memory three and CD4 naive three.

Overall study results and limits: Relative to clonotypes present in all four donors, those not shared had lower generation probabilities.

Clones were read by immunoSEQ multiplex PCR, and TCRdb kept only the in-frame ones, dropping some. Here the sample spans 730,000 or so clones, 72% being singletons. The receptor comes from a woman in her 30s in good health. The sample consisted of memory CD4+ T cells sorted from blood. Subset here: CD45RA-negative fraction.

Here the CDR3 reads CASTLSGPRSGYTF. The CDR3 DNA sequence: TGTGCCAGCACCCTGTCCGGACCTCGGTCGGGCTACACCTTC. This chain links TRBV7-2 with TRBJ1-2; D is undetermined. V was cut by 7 bases and J by 8 bases, with 20 bases left in between. CDR3 size: 14 residues. Germline V lookup: CDR1 SGHTA, CDR2 FQGNSA. Full variable domain (missing parts from reference TRBV7-2 and TRBJ1-2): GAGVSQSPSNKVTEKGKDVELRCDPISGHTALYWYRQSLGQGLEFLIYFQGNSAPDKSGLPSDRFSAERTGGSVSTLTIQRTQQEDSAVYLCASTLSGPRSGYTFGSGTRLTVV.